This T cell receptor beta chain came from a study of blood T cell repertoires in COVID-19. Overall study: The United States, Italy and Spain supplied acute and convalescent COVID-19 samples. In each case, the material was cDNA or gDNA derived from T cells, B-cell-depleted T cells, or PBMCs.

Profiled with immunoSEQ multiplex PCR; TCRdb holds only in-frame clones, not every one. The sample yields 75,000 to 100,000 clones, about four fifths seen once. J gave up 9 bases and V 6 bases, and 8 bases lay outside the gene matches. CDR1 and CDR2 (germline): SNHLY, FYNNEI. The CDR3 is 13 amino acids. The material sequenced was peripheral blood. The chain couples TRBV2 to TRBJ2-4, with 7 bases fitting TRBD1. This TCR derives from a woman older than 75 with acute or convalescent COVID-19. The CDR3 sequence: CASSATGMVIQYF. DNA for the CDR3: TGTGCCAGCAGCGCGACAGGGATGGTCATTCAGTACTTC.